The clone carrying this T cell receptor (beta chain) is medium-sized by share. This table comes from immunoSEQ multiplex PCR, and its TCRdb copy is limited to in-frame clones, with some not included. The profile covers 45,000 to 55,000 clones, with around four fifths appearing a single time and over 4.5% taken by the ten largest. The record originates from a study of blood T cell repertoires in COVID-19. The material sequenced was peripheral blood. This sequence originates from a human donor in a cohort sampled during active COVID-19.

This CDR3 reads CASSFDGEGGYTF. Written as DNA, the CDR3 is TGTGCCAGCAGCTTCGACGGTGAGGGAGGCTACACCTTC. This chain joins TRBV7-9 and TRBJ1-2; D gene unclear. The CDR3 totals 13 residues. V lost 3 bases and J 8 bases, leaving 13 bases between the germline ends. Germline V lookup: CDR1 SEHNR, CDR2 FQNEAQ (reference sequence).